Listed below are T cell receptor beta chains from one sample, sequenced in a study of shared clonotypes between healthy human individuals. Some clones are missing from TCRdb's copy, which holds only in-frame ones; the method was immunoSEQ multiplex PCR. The data hold about 680,000 clones, with roughly 70% observed a single time. Sample: memory CD4+ T cells sorted from blood. Receptor source: a woman aged 25-40 years in good health. Both conserved end residues are part of each CDR3. The D gene is left open where the match is weak. Where a row states a size, it is once, few, many or the class of an expanded clone; other rows omit it.

size,J,V,D,DNA,CDR3
.,TRBJ1-5,TRBV28,.,TGTGCCAGCAGTTTCGGTGGCAATCAGCCCCAGCATTTT,CASSFGGNQPQHF
.,TRBJ2-5,TRBV5-1,.,TGCGCCAGCAGCTTGGTTCCTAGGGAGACCCAGTACTTC,CASSLVPRETQYF
.,TRBJ2-1,TRBV6-4,.,TGTGCCAGCAGTGACTCGGGGGGCGTTGAAAATGAGCAGTTCTTC,CASSDSGGVENEQFF
.,TRBJ1-1,TRBV11-2,TRBD1,TGTGCCAGCAGCTTCAGGCCACAGGGTAACAGGGGCACTGAAGCTTTCTTT,CASSFRPQGNRGTEAFF
.,TRBJ1-2,TRBV2,.,TGTGCCAGCAGTGAGGGGGGTTACTATGGCTACACCTTC,CASSEGGYYGYTF
once,TRBJ2-3,TRBV6-5,TRBD2,TGTGCCAGCAGTCAGGGACTATTCACAGATACGCAGTATTTT,CASSQGLFTDTQYF
.,TRBJ2-5,TRBV9,TRBD1,TGTGCCAGCAGCGTATCTGTGACAGGGCTGGTTCAAGAGACCCAGTACTTC,CASSVSVTGLVQETQYF
few,TRBJ1-3,TRBV28,TRBD1,TGTGCCAGCCGACAGGGCTCTGGAAACACCATATATTTT,CASRQGSGNTIYF
.,TRBJ2-2,TRBV6-5,TRBD1,TGTGCCAGCAGCCCACAGGGGTTTGGCGGGGAGCTGTTTTTT,CASSPQGFGGELFF
.,TRBJ2-1,TRBV9,.,TGTGCCAGCAGCGCCGGTAAAATGGTTAATGAGCAGTTCTTC,CASSAGKMVNEQFF
.,TRBJ2-3,TRBV11-2,.,TGTGCCAGCAGCTCGCTCACAGATACGCAGTATTTT,CASSSLTDTQYF
.,TRBJ2-7,TRBV28,.,TGTGCCAGCAGTGATAATGGGACCCCCTCCTACGAGCAGTACTTC,CASSDNGTPSYEQYF
.,TRBJ2-1,TRBV7-2,TRBD2,TGTGCCAGCAGCCCGGGACTAGGATGGGGTCCGGAGCAGTTCTTC,CASSPGLGWGPEQFF
.,TRBJ2-1,TRBV29-1,TRBD2,TGCAGCGTTGATGGTATAGCGGGAGAAGAAGGAGAGCAGTTCTTC,CSVDGIAGEEGEQFF
.,TRBJ2-7,TRBV7-6,TRBD1,TGTGCCAGCAGCCTCGGACAGGGGGCCCTACGGCAGTACTTC,CASSLGQGALRQYF
few,TRBJ2-1,TRBV2,.,TGTGCCAGCAGTGCCACCATGAGCTCCTACAATGAGCAGTTCTTC,CASSATMSSYNEQFF
.,TRBJ1-5,TRBV29-1,.,TGCAGCGTTGCGGTGGGAGGGGTCGATCAGCCCCAGCATTTT,CSVAVGGVDQPQHF